This T cell receptor (beta chain) emerged from a study of shared clonotypes between healthy human individuals. Overall study findings and caveats: In a handful of donors, about 5% of naive CD4 clonotypes appeared in common.

The method was immunoSEQ multiplex PCR; TCRdb's version includes in-frame clones alone and lacks a portion of them. Among over a million clones listed, 70% to 80% were seen once. Worth noting for this clone: Its target is not known.

Donors included only healthy HIV-negative adults lacking recent acute infections or vaccinations. The donors were all Caucasian adults (living in Nashville, Tennessee). V shed 6 bases and J shed 8 bases, with 14 bases lying between them. This CDR3 is 14 amino acids long. Germline CDR1 MNHEY, CDR2 SVGAGI. The chain couples TRBV6-5 to TRBJ1-6, with D possibly matching TRBD1 (6 bases). The sequenced sample was memory CD4+ T cells sorted from blood. Regarding subset: CD45RA-negative fraction. This clonotype was sampled from a man aged 18 to 30 in good health. The CDR3 loop is CASRRTVVHSPLHF. CDR3 nucleotide sequence: TGTGCCAGCAGAAGGACAGTGGTCCATTCACCCCTCCACTTT.